Shown below are 22 T cell receptor beta chains from a single sample sequenced in a study of shared clonotypes between healthy human individuals. Measured with immunoSEQ multiplex PCR; TCRdb has only the in-frame clones, and not every one. The sample records millions of clones, more than 85% being singletons. Terminally differentiated effector memory CD45RA+ cells were excluded by CCR7 positive selection of CD45RO-negative cells. Sequencing input: naive CD8+ T cells from PBMCs. The receptors shown here come from a young man in good health. Some clones in this sample may be carry-over from other donors' samples.

CDR3 DNA: TGTGCCAGCAGATCTCAGACAGGGGATAATCAGCCCCAGCATTTT. As protein: CASRSQTGDNQPQHF. The chain links TRBV28 to TRBJ1-5; the match to TRBD1 covers 8 bases. CDR1 MDHEN and CDR2 SYDVKM come from the germline V gene. The trim removed 6 bases at V and 4 bases at J, leaving 8 bases unmatched. The CDR3 has 15 residues. Combining the CDR3 with reference TRBV28 and TRBJ1-5 gives the whole variable domain DVKVTQSSRYLVKRTGEKVFLECVQDMDHENMFWYRQDPGLGLRLIYFSYDVKMKEKGDIPEGYSVSREKKERFSLILESASTNQTSMYLCASRSQTGDNQPQHFGDGTRLSIL.

This chain links TRBV7-9 with TRBJ2-1, with 8 bases matching TRBD2. In germline, CDR1 is SEHNR, CDR2 FQNEAQ (reference sequence). CDR3 length: 16 amino acids. V trimming: 5 bases; J trimming: 0 bases; junction bases outside the gene matches: 6. The CDR3 sequence: CASSPTGGISYNEQFF. The CDR3 DNA reads as TGTGCCAGCAGCCCGACGGGGGGGATCTCCTACAATGAGCAGTTCTTC.

The chain is built from TRBV6-5 and TRBJ2-7, with D possibly being TRBD1 or TRBD2 (5 bases each). CDR1 is MNHEY and CDR2 is SVGAGI in the germline V gene. Between the trimmed V and J ends, which lost 11 bases and 3 bases, there was a span of 20 bases. The CDR3 runs to 14 residues. CDR3 nucleotide sequence: TGTGCCGTCTGGGGTGGGGGTGGCCGCTACGAGCAGTACTTC. Encoded protein: CAVWGGGGRYEQYF.

The chain uses TRBV13 and TRBJ2-7; TRBD1 matches 8 bases. The CDR3 has 12 amino acids. Unmatched junction bases numbered 5, after V lost 6 bases and J lost 7 bases. Germline-derived CDR1 and CDR2 are PRHDT and FYEKMQ (reference sequence). DNA of the CDR3: TGTGCCAGCAGGGAAACAGGGGGAGAGCAGTACTTC. The encoded protein is CASRETGGEQYF.

Points on this clone: This CDR3 is also generated by other DNA sequences in the sample. The chain carries TRBV27 and TRBJ2-7; maybe TRBD2 (5 bases). This CDR3 has 13 amino acids. V dropped 6 bases and J dropped 0 bases, with 9 bases sitting between them. Germline CDR1 is MNHEY and CDR2 is SMNVEV (reference sequence). The CDR3: CASSSGFSYEQYF. In DNA form, the CDR3 reads TGTGCCAGCAGCTCGGGATTCTCCTACGAGCAGTACTTC.

V and J are TRBV5-8 and TRBJ2-5; D may be TRBD2 (5 bases). This CDR3 region has 17 residues. The germline V and J ends were trimmed by 2 bases and 4 bases, with 21 bases remaining between them. CDR1 SGHTS and CDR2 YDEGEE come from the germline V gene. CDR3 loop: CASSLKVFEGWGETQYF. The CDR3 coding sequence is TGTGCCAGCAGCTTAAAGGTGTTTGAGGGTTGGGGAGAGACCCAGTACTTC.

The chain couples TRBV7-2 to TRBJ2-3; 9 bases are a match to TRBD2. J was trimmed by 4 bases and V by 5 bases; bases with no gene match: 13. CDR1 is SGHTA, CDR2 FQGNSA, per germline. The CDR3 spans 17 residues. The CDR3 region has the DNA TGTGCCAGCAGCCTTTGGCGGGAGGGCCCGCCGTCAGATACGCAGTATTTT. Protein sequence: CASSLWREGPPSDTQYF.

This clone is a singleton in its sample. The CDR3 nucleotides are TGTGCCAGCAGTTATATGGGTTCCTACGAGCAGTACTTC. It codes for CASSYMGSYEQYF. The chain uses TRBV6-5 and TRBJ2-7; D call uncertain. Trimming took 3 bases from V and 1 from J, leaving 7 bases between them. There are 13 residues in the CDR3. Germline CDR1 MNHEY, CDR2 SVGAGI.

The chain couples TRBV7-6 to TRBJ1-1; the D is unclear. The CDR3 has 16 amino acids. Germline values: CDR1 SGHVS, CDR2 FNYEAQ. V was trimmed by 3 bases and J by 1 base, leaving 15 bases between them. DNA of the CDR3: TGTGCCAGCAGCTTGTGGGAGACGCGGGAGAACACTGAAGCTTTCTTT. Protein sequence: CASSLWETRENTEAFF.

This clone was counted only a few times. The V gene is TRBV7-9, the J gene TRBJ1-1; no clear D gene. This CDR3 is built from 13 residues. CDR1 is SEHNR and CDR2 is FQNEAQ in the germline V gene (reference sequence). Trimming took off 3 bases at V and 4 bases at J, with 9 bases between the two ends. The CDR3 bases are TGTGCCAGCAGCTTCCCACCTTTCACTGAAGCTTTCTTT. As protein: CASSFPPFTEAFF.

This clone was observed a single time. The rearrangement uses TRBV27 and TRBJ2-3, with D tentatively TRBD2 (6 bases). Trimming took 5 bases from V and 4 from J, leaving 13 bases between them. This CDR3 comprises 14 residues. The V gene's germline CDR1 is MNHEY and CDR2 SMNVEV (reference sequence). CDR3 in DNA: TGTGCCAGCAGTCCACTGACTAGAGCAGATACGCAGTATTTT. Translation: CASSPLTRADTQYF.

The V gene is TRBV5-1, the J gene TRBJ1-2; D is possibly TRBD1 (6 bases). Per germline, CDR1 SGHRS and CDR2 YFSETQ. The V gene lost 4 bases and the J gene lost 5 bases, with 18 bases spanning the gap. The CDR3 runs 15 residues. The CDR3 region is CASSPSPTGIYGYTF. CDR3 coding DNA: TGCGCCAGCAGCCCCAGTCCAACAGGGATTTATGGCTACACCTTC.

V usage is TRBV10-3 and J usage is TRBJ2-2; TRBD2 aligns across 14 bases. The trim removed 11 bases at V and 4 bases at J, leaving 12 bases unmatched. Germline V gene sequence: CDR1 ENHRY, CDR2 SYGVKD. The CDR3 sequence is 17 residues long. The CDR3 here is CAARRLAGGPSTGELFF. In DNA, the CDR3 is TGTGCCGCGAGAAGACTAGCGGGAGGGCCGAGCACCGGGGAGCTGTTTTTT.

The CDR3 DNA reads as TGCAGCGGCAAGGGGTCCTCCACAGATACGCAGTATTTT. It specifies CSGKGSSTDTQYF. The chain carries TRBV29-1 and TRBJ2-3, with D possibly being TRBD1 (5 bases). Germline V gene lookup returns CDR1 SQVTM and CDR2 ANQGSEA. The CDR3 covers 13 residues. The V end was cut by 7 bases, the J end by 2 bases, with 13 bases between.

On this clone itself: In the same sample, other DNA sequences code for this CDR3. The rearrangement joins TRBV6-5 to TRBJ2-1; tentative D call: TRBD2 (5 bases). Germline values: CDR1 MNHEY, CDR2 SVGAGI. The ends were cut back, 3 bases at V and 1 base at J, with 10 bases in the middle. CDR3 size: 15 residues. This chain's CDR3 is CASSYLRASYNEQFF. Here the CDR3 DNA reads TGTGCCAGCAGTTATTTGCGGGCGTCCTACAATGAGCAGTTCTTC.

The chain combines TRBV11-2 with TRBJ2-1; a possible D gene is TRBD1 (5 bases). CDR3 length: 16 residues. The germline V and J ends were trimmed by 6 bases and 6 bases, with 21 bases remaining between them. Germline CDR1 SGHAT, CDR2 FQNNGV. Here the CDR3 reads CASSSRGALTVNEQFF. In DNA form, the CDR3 reads TGTGCCAGCAGTTCAAGGGGCGCGCTGACGGTCAATGAGCAGTTCTTC. Full variable domain (missing parts from reference TRBV11-2 and TRBJ2-1): EAGVAQSPRYKIIEKRQSVAFWCNPISGHATLYWYQQILGQGPKLLIQFQNNGVVDDSQLPKDRFSAERLKGVDSTLKIQPAKLEDSAVYLCASSSRGALTVNEQFFGPGTRLTVL.

The chain carries TRBV4-1 and TRBJ1-5, with D possibly being TRBD1 (5 bases). Germline lookup yields CDR1 MGHRA and CDR2 YSYEKL. V was pared by 1 base and J by 5 bases, with 15 bases between. The CDR3 is 16 amino acids. This CDR3 reads CASSQGSGRGDQPQHF. The CDR3 DNA reads as TGCGCCAGCAGCCAAGGGTCGGGGAGGGGTGATCAGCCCCAGCATTTT.

The chain has TRBV9 and TRBJ2-5; D gene ambiguous. Germline CDR1 is SGDLS and CDR2 is YYNGEE. V was shortened by 1 base and J by 1 base, with 8 bases between the two germline ends. This CDR3 has 14 amino acids. The CDR3 here is CASSVRDVQETQYF. The CDR3 region has the DNA TGTGCCAGCAGCGTACGAGACGTCCAAGAGACCCAGTACTTC.

J is TRBJ2-7 and V is TRBV10-2, with TRBD1 identical over 10 bases. The CDR3 covers 15 residues. Looked up from germline, CDR1 is WSHSY and CDR2 is SAAADI. V trimming: 7 bases; J trimming: 3 bases; junction bases outside the gene matches: 9. CDR3: CASTEPGQGNYEQYF. The CDR3 nucleotides are TGCGCCAGCACCGAACCGGGACAGGGGAACTACGAGCAGTACTTC.

The gene calls are TRBV7-8 and TRBJ2-7; 9 nucleotides align to TRBD2. The CDR3 sequence is 15 residues long. J gave up 3 bases and V 2 bases, and 5 bases lay outside the gene matches. From germline, CDR1 is SGHVS and CDR2 FQNEAQ. CDR3 DNA: TGTGCCAGCAGCTTATTTGTAGCGGGAGTCTACGAGCAGTACTTC. This gives the protein CASSLFVAGVYEQYF.

This sequence joins TRBV18 and TRBJ2-2; D is unresolved. This CDR3 spans 14 amino acids. V shed 4 bases and J shed 1 base, with 7 bases lying between them. In germline, CDR1 is KGHSH, CDR2 LQKENI. The CDR3 DNA reads TGTGCCAGCTCACAGGGATGGAACACCGGGGAGCTGTTTTTT. It yields the protein CASSQGWNTGELFF.

Worth noting for this clone: This specimen includes other DNA sequences encoding the same CDR3. V is TRBV6-5 and J is TRBJ2-1, with 10 bases matching TRBD1. This CDR3 is 15 amino acids long. Germline lookup yields CDR1 MNHEY and CDR2 SVGAGI. V dropped 0 bases and J dropped 4; count of bases not matched to a gene: 0. CDR3 protein: CASSYSGQGYNEQFF. CDR3 nucleotides: TGTGCCAGCAGTTACTCGGGACAGGGGTACAATGAGCAGTTCTTC.